This TCR beta chain was observed in a study of blood T cell repertoires in COVID-19. With 3 bases removed from V and 6 bases from J, the gap between germline ends came to 12 bases. This CDR3 region has 13 residues. Germline CDR1 reads SGDLS; CDR2 reads YYNGEE. Here immunoSEQ multiplex PCR was the method, and the copy in TCRdb shows in-frame clones only, minus some. Of 150,000 to 200,000 clones listed, around 76% are singletons. V gene TRBV9 combines with J gene TRBJ1-2; D is perhaps TRBD1 (6 bases). The sequence derives from a woman in her 50s with acute COVID-19. The sample comprised PBMCs or T cells enriched from blood (not recorded which). CDR3 in DNA: TGTGCCAGCAGCGACAGGGTGGGGGATGGCTACACCTTC. Residues: CASSDRVGDGYTF.